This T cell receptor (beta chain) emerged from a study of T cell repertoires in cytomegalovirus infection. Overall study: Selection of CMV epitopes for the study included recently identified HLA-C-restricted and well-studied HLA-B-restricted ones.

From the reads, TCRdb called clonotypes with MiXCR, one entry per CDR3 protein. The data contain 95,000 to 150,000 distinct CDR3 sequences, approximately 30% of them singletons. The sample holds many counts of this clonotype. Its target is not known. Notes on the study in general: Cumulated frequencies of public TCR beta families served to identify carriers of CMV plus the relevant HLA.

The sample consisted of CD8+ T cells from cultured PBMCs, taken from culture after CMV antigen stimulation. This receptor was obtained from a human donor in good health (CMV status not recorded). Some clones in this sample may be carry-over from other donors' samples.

For the CDR3, the DNA is TGTGCCAGCAGCTTAGAGGACAGGGTAGCCTACGAGCAGTACTTC. This translates into CASSLEDRVAYEQYF. The chain couples TRBV7-2 to TRBJ2-7; the match to TRBD1 covers 8 bases. Per the germline V gene, CDR1 is SGHTA and CDR2 is FQGNSA. The CDR3 has 15 amino acids. Losses at the gene ends were 1 base for V and 2 bases for J; bases not matched to a gene: 4.